This T cell receptor (beta chain) was identified in a study of cytomegalovirus exposure and HLA in healthy donors. Study-wide points: Indistinguishability led to the exclusion of some V segments, TRBV6-2 and TRBV6-3 included. What TCR beta sequences reportedly achieved was accurate prediction of HLA-A and HLA-B alleles in most subjects. Using a false discovery rate of 0.05, a later analysis showed that about 16,000 TCR beta sequences were associated with HLA alleles.

In this sample, this clone turned up a few times. As yet, its antigen is unknown. A multiplex PCR was run with 60 Vbeta primers and 13 Jbeta primers. Profiled with immunoSEQ multiplex PCR; TCRdb holds only in-frame clones, not every one. Of more than 75,000 clones listed, about four fifths are singletons. Healthy people donating bone marrow made up the donors. There are 11 residues in the CDR3. Per the germline V gene, CDR1 is MNHNS and CDR2 is SASEGT. V lost 8 bases, J lost 8 bases, and 9 bases lay in between. This TCR derives from a woman in her thirties or forties in good health and CMV-seronegative. Specimen: PBMCs. The rearrangement links TRBV6-1 to TRBJ1-4; D unresolved. This chain's CDR3 is CASGDGEKLFF. CDR3 coding DNA: TGTGCCAGCGGAGATGGGGAAAAACTGTTTTTT.